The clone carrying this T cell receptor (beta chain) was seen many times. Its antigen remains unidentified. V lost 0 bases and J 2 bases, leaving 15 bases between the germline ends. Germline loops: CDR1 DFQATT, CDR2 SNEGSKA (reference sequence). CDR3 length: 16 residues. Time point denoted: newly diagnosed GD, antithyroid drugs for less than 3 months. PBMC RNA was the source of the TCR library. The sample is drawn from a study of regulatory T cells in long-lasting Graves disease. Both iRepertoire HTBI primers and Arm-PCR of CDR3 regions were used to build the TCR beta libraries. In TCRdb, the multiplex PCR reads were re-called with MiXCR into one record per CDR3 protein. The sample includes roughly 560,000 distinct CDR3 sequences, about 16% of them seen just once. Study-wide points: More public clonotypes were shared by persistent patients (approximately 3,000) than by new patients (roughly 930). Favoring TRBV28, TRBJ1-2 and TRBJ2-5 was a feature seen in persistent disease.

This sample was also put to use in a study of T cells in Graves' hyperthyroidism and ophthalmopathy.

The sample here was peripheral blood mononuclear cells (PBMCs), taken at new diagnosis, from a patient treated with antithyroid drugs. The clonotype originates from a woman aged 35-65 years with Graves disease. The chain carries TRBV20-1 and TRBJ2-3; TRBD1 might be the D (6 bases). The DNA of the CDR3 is TGCAGTGCTAGAGATTCAGGGGCCACCCCCACAGATACGCAGTATTTT. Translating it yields CSARDSGATPTDTQYF.